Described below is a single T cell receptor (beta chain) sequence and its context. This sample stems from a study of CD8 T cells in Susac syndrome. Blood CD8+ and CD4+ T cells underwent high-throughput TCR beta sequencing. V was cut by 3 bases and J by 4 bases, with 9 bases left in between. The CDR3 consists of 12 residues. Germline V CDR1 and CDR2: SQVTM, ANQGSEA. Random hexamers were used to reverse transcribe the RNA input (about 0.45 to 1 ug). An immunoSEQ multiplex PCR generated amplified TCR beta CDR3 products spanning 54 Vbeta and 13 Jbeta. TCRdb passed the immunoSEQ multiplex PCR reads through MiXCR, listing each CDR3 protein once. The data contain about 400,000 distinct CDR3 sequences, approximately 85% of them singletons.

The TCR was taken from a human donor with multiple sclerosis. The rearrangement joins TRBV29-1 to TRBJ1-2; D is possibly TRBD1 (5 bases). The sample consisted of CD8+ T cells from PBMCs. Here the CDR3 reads CSVDGDPYGYTF. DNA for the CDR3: TGCAGCGTTGATGGGGACCCCTATGGCTACACCTTC.